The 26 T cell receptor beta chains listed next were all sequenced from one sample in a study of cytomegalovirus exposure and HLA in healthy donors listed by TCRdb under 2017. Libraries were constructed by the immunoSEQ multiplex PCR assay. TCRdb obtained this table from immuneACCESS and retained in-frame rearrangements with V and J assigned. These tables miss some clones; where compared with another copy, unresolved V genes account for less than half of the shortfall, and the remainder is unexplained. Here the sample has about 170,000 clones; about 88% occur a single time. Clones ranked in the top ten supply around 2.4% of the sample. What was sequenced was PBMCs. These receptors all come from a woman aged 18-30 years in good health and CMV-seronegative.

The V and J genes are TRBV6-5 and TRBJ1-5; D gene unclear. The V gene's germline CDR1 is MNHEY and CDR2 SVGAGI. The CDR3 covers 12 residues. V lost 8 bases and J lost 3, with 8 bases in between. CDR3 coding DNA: TGTGCCAGCCGACACATCAATCAGCCCCAGCATTTT. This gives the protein CASRHINQPQHF.

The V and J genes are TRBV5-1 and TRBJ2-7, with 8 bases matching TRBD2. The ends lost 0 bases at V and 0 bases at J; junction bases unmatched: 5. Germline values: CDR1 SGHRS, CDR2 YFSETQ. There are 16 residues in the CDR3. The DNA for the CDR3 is TGCGCCAGCAGCTTGGGGATAGCGGGAAGCTCCTACGAGCAGTACTTC. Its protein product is CASSLGIAGSSYEQYF.

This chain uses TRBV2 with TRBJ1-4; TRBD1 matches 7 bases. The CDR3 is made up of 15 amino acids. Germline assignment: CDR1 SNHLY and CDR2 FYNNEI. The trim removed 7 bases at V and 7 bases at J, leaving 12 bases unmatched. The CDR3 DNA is TGTGCCAGCACTGACAGGGCGTCTAGAGGTGAAAAACTGTTTTTT. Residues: CASTDRASRGEKLFF. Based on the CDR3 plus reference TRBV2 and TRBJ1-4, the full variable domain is EPEVTQTPSHQVTQMGQEVILRCVPISNHLYFYWYRQILGQKVEFLVSFYNNEISEKSEIFDDQFSVERPDGSNFTLKIRSTKLEDSAMYFCASTDRASRGEKLFFGSGTQLSVL.

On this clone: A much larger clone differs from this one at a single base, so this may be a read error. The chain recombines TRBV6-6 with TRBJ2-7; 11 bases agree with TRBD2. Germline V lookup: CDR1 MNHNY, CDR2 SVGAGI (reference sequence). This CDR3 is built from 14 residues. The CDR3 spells CAGRVTSGAYEQYF. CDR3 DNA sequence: TGTGCCGGCAGGGTGACTAGCGGGGCCTACGAGCAGTACTTC.

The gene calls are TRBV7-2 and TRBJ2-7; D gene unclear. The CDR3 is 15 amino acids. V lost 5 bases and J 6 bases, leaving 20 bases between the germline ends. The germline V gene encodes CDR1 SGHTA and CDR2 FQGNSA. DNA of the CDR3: TGTGCCAGCAGCATCACTGCGCTAGGCGGTCTCGAGCAGTACTTC. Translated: CASSITALGGLEQYF.

CDR3 protein: CATSSAGDLFYGYTF. The CDR3 DNA reads TGTGCCACCAGCTCTGCCGGAGATTTATTCTATGGCTACACCTTC. The V and J genes are TRBV15 and TRBJ1-2; no clear D gene. V was trimmed by 5 bases and J by 4 bases, leaving 17 bases between them. Germline lookup yields CDR1 LNHNV and CDR2 YYDKDF (reference sequence). The CDR3 covers 15 residues.

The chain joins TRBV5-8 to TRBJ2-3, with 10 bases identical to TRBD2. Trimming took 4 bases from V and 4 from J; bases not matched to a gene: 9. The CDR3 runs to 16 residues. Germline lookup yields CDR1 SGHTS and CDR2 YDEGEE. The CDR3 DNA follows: TGTGCCAGCAGCCTTAACCAGCGGGGGGGCGCAGATACGCAGTATTTT. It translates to CASSLNQRGGADTQYF.

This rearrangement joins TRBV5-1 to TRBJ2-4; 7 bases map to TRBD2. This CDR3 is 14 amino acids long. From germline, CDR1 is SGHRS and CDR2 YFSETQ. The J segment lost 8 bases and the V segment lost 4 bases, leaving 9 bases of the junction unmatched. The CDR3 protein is CASSPGHGGDIQYF. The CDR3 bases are TGCGCCAGCAGCCCCGGGCATGGGGGGGACATTCAGTACTTC.

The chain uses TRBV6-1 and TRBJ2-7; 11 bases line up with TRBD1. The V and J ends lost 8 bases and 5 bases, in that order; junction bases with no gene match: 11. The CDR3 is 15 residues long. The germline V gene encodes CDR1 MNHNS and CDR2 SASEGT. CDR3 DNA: TGTGCCAGCGGGTCGGGGACAGGGGGGTCCCACGAGCAGTACTTC. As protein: CASGSGTGGSHEQYF.

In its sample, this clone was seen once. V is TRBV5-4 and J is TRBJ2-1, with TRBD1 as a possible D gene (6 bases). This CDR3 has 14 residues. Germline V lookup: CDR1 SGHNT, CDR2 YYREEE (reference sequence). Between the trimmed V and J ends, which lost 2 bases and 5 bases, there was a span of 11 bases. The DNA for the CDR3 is TGTGCCAGCAGCTTTGACAGGTCAAACAATGAGCAGTTCTTC. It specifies CASSFDRSNNEQFF.

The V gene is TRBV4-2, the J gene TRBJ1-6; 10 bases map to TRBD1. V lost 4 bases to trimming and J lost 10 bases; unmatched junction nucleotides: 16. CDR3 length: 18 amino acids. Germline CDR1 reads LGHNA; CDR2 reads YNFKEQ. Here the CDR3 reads CASSLTGGRDRGRSPLHF. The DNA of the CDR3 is TGTGCCAGCAGCCTAACAGGGGGGCGGGACAGGGGTAGATCACCCCTCCACTTT.

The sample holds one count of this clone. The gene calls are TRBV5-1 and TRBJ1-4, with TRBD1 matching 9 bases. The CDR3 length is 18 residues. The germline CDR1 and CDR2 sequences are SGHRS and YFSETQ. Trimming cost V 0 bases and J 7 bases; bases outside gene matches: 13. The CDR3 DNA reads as TGCGCCAGCAGCTTGGAACTGGGACAGGGTGACAAAGGTGAAAAACTGTTTTTT. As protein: CASSLELGQGDKGEKLFF.

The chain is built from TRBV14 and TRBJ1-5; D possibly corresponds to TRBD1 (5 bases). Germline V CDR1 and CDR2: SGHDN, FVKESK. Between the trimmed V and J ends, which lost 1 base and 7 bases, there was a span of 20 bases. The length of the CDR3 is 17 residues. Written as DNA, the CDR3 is TGTGCCAGCAGCCAAGGGTTCTGGGGCAGGGAAGGGCAGCCCCAGCATTTT. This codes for CASSQGFWGREGQPQHF.

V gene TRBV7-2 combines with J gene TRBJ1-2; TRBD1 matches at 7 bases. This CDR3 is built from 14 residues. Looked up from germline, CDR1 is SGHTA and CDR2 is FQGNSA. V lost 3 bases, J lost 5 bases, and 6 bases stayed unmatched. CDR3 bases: TGTGCCAGCAGCTTTAAGGGGGCGCCATATGGCTACACCTTC. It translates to CASSFKGAPYGYTF.

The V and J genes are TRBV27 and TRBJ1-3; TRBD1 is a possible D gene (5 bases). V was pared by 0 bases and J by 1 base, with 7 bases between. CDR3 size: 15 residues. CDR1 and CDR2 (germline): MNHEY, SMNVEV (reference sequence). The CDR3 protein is CASSLSGASGNTIYF. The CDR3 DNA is TGTGCCAGCAGTTTATCAGGGGCGTCTGGAAACACCATATATTTT.

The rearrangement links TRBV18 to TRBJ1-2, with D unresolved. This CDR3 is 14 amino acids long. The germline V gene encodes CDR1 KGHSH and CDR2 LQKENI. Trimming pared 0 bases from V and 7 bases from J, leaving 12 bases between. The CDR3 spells CASSPPARPPGYTF. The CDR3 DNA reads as TGTGCCAGCTCACCACCTGCCAGGCCCCCTGGCTACACCTTC.

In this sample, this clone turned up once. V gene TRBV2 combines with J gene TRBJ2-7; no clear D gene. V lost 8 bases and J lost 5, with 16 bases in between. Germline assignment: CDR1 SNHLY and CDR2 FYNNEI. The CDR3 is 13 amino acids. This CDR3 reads CASLPVAGNEQYF. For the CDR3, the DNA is TGTGCCAGCCTTCCGGTGGCAGGCAACGAGCAGTACTTC. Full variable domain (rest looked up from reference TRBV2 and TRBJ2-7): EPEVTQTPSHQVTQMGQEVILRCVPISNHLYFYWYRQILGQKVEFLVSFYNNEISEKSEIFDDQFSVERPDGSNFTLKIRSTKLEDSAMYFCASLPVAGNEQYFGPGTRLTVT.

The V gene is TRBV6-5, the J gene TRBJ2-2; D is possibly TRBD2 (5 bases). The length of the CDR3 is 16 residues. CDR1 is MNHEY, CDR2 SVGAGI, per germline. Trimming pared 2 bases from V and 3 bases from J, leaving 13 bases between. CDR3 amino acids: CASSYRGIPYTGELFF. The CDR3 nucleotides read TGTGCCAGCAGTTACCGGGGTATTCCATACACCGGGGAGCTGTTTTTT.

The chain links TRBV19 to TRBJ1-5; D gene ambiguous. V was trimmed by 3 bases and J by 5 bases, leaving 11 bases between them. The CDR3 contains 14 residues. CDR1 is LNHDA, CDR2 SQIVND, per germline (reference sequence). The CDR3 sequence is CASSMYLAHQPQHF. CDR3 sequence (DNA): TGTGCCAGTAGTATGTATTTAGCGCATCAGCCCCAGCATTTT.

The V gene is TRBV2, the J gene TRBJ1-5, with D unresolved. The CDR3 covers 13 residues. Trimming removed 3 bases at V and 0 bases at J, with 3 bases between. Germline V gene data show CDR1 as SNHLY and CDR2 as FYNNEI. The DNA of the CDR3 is TGTGCCAGCAGTGACCATAGCAATCAGCCCCAGCATTTT. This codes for CASSDHSNQPQHF.

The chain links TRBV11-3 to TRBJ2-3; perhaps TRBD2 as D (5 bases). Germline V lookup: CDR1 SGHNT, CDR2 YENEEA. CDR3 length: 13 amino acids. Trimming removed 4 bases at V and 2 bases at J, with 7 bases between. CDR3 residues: CASSSRDTDTQYF. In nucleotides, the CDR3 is TGTGCCAGCAGCTCGAGGGACACAGATACGCAGTATTTT.

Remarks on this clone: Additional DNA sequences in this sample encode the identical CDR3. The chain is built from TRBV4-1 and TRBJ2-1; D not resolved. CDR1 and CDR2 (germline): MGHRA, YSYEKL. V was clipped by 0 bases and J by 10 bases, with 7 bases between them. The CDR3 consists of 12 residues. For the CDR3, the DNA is TGCGCCAGCAGCCAAGATAGAGTAGAGCAGTTCTTC. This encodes CASSQDRVEQFF.

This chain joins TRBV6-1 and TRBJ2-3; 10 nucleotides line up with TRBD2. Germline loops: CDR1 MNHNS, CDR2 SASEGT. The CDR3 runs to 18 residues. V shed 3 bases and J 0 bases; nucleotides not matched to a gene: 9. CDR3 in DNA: TGTGCCAGCAGTGACCGAGCGGGGGGGCTCTTTAGCACAGATACGCAGTATTTT. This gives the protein CASSDRAGGLFSTDTQYF.

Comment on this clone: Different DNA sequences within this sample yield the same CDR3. The CDR3 DNA is TGTGCCAGCAGTCCTCAGGGGGGAAACACTGAAGCTTTCTTT. Protein: CASSPQGGNTEAFF. The chain joins TRBV2 to TRBJ1-1; the match to TRBD1 covers 7 bases. This CDR3 region has 14 residues. Per germline, CDR1 SNHLY and CDR2 FYNNEI. Trimming took 5 bases from V and 2 from J; bases not matched to a gene: 5.

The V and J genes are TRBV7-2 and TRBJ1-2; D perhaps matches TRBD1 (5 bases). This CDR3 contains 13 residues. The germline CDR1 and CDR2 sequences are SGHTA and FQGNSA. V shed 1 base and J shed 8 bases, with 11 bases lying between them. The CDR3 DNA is TGTGCCAGCAGCTTAGGCAGGGTATTCGGCTACACCTTC. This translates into CASSLGRVFGYTF.

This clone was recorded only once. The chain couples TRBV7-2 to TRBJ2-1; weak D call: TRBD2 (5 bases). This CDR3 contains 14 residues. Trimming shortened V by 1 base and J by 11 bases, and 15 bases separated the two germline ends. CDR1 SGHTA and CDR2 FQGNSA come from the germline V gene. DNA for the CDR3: TGTGCCAGCAGCTTAGGAGGGAGCTTAAATAAGCAGTTCTTC. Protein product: CASSLGGSLNKQFF. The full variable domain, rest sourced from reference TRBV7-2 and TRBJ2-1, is GAGVSQSPSNKVTEKGKDVELRCDPISGHTALYWYRQSLGQGLEFLIYFQGNSAPDKSGLPSDRFSAERTGGSVSTLTIQRTQQEDSAVYLCASSLGGSLNKQFFGPGTRLTVL.